This paragraph reports one T cell receptor beta chain. Its specificity is not known. This specimen comes from a study of cytomegalovirus exposure and HLA in healthy donors. General study results and limits: Analyzed later, most CMV-associated TCR beta chains appeared HLA-restricted. Cytomegalovirus-associated TCR beta chains were listed, numbering some 180.

V was clipped by 1 base and J by 4 bases, with 11 bases between them. CDR1 is SGHRS, CDR2 YFSETQ, per germline. The CDR3 covers 14 residues. PCR primers comprised 60 Vbeta and 13 Jbeta primers. Clones were read by immunoSEQ multiplex PCR, and TCRdb kept only the in-frame ones, dropping some. The table includes roughly 180,000 clones, 80% detected once. The material sequenced was PBMCs. This sequence was found in a woman aged 25 to 45 in good health and CMV-seronegative. The chain uses TRBV5-1 and TRBJ2-5, with D perhaps TRBD1 (5 bases). The CDR3 is CASSLSRQGETQYF. The DNA of the CDR3 is TGCGCCAGCAGCTTGAGTCGGCAGGGAGAGACCCAGTACTTC.